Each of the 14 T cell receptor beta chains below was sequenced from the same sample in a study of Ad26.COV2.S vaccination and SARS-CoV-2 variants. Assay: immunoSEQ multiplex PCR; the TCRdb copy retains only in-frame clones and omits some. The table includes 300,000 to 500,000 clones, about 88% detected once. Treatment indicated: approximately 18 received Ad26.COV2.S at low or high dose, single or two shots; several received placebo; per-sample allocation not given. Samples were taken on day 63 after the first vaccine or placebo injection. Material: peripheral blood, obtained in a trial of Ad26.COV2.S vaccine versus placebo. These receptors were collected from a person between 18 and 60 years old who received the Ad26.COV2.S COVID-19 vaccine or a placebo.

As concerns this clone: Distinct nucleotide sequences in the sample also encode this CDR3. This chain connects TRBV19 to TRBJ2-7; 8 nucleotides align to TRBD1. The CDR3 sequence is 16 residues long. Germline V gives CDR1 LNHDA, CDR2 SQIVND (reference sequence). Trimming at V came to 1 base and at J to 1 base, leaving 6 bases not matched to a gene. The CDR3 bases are TGTGCCAGTAGTATAGGTCCCGGACAGGGATCCTACGAGCAGTACTTC. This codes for CASSIGPGQGSYEQYF.

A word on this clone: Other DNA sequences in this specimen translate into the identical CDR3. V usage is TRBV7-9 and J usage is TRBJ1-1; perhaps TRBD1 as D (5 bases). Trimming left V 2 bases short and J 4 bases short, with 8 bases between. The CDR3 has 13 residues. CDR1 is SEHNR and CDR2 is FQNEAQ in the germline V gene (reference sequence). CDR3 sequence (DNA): TGTGCCAGCAGCTTACAGGGTCGCACTGAAGCTTTCTTT. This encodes CASSLQGRTEAFF.

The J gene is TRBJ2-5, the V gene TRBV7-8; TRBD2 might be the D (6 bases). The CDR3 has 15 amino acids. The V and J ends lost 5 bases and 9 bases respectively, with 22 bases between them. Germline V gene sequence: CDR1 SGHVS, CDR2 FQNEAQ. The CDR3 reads CASSGAGRSIRSQYF. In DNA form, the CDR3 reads TGTGCCAGCAGCGGAGCGGGTCGGTCGATCCGTTCCCAGTACTTC.

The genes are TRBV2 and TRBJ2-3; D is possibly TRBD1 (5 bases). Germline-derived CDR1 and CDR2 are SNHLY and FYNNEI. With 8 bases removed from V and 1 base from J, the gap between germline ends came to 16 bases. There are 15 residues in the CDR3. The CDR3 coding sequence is TGTGCCAGCCAAGCTAGGGGTCCTCGCACAGATACGCAGTATTTT. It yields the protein CASQARGPRTDTQYF.

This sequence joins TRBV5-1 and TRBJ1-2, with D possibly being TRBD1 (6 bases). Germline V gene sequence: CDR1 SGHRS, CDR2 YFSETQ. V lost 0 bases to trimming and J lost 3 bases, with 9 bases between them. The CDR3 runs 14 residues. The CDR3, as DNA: TGCGCCAGCAGCTTGGAGGCAGGGGACTATGGCTACACCTTC. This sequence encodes CASSLEAGDYGYTF.

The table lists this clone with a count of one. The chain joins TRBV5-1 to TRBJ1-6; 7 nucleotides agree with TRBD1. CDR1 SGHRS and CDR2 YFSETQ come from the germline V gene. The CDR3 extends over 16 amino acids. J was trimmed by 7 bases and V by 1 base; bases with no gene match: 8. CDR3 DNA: TGCGCCAGCAGCTTGAATTACAGGGGCCTCAATTCACCCCTCCACTTT. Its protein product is CASSLNYRGLNSPLHF.

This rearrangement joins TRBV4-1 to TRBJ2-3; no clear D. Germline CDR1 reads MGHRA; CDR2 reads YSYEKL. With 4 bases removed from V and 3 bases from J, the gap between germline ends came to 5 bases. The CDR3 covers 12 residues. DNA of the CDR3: TGCGCCAGCAGCCTACGAACAGATACGCAGTATTTT. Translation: CASSLRTDTQYF.

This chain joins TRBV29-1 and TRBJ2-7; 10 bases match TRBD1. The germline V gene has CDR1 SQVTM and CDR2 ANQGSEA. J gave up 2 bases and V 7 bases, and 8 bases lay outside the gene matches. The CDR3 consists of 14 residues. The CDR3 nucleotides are TGCAGCGCTGTCTCCGGGACAGGGGCCTACGAGCAGTACTTC. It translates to CSAVSGTGAYEQYF.

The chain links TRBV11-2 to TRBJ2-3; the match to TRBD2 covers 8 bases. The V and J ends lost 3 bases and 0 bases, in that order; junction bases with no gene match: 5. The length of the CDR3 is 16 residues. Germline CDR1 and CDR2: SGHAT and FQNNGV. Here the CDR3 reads CASSFRGGLSTDTQYF. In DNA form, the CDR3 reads TGTGCCAGCAGCTTTCGGGGGGGGCTCAGCACAGATACGCAGTATTTT.

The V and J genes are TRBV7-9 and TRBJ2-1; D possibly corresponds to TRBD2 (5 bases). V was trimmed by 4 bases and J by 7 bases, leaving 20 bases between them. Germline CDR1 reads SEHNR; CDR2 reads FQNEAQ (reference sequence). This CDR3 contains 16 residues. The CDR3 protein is CASSSRLQEGANEQFF. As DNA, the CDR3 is TGTGCCAGCAGCTCCCGACTCCAAGAGGGAGCTAATGAGCAGTTCTTC.

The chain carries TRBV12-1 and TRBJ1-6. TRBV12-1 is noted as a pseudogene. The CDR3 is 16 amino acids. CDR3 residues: CASSTGPPWGNSPLHF. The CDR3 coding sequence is TGTGCCAGCAGCACGGGACCGCCCTGGGGTAATTCACCCCTCCACTTT.

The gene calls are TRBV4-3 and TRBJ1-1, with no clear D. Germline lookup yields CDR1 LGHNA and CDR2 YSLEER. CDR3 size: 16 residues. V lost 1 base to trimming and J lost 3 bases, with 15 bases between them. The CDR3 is CASSQATGFPYTEAFF. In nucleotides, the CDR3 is TGCGCCAGCAGCCAAGCGACCGGGTTCCCTTACACTGAAGCTTTCTTT.

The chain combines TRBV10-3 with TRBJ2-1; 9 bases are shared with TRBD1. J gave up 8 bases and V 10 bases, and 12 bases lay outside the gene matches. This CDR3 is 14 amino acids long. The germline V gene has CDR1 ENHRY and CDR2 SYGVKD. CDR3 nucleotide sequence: TGTGCCACCAAGAGGACAGGGGATAATGATGAGCAGTTCTTC. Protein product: CATKRTGDNDEQFF.

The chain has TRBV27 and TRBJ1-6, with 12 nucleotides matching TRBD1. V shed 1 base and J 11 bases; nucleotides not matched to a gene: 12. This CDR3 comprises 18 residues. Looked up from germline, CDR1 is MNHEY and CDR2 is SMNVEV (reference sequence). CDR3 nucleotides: TGTGCCAGCAGTTTATTGGGGACAGGGGGCATTCTTAGGGCACCCCTCCACTTT. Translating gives CASSLLGTGGILRAPLHF.